These 5 T cell receptor beta chains were all obtained from the same sample, sequenced in a study of T cell responses to AZD1222 COVID-19 vaccine. The method was immunoSEQ multiplex PCR; TCRdb's version includes in-frame clones alone and lacks a portion of them. This sample yields approximately 100,000 clones, of which around 84% are seen a single time; roughly 4.7% belongs to the top ten. The specimen comprised peripheral blood, sampled 28 days after the second AZD1222 dose. These receptor sequences come from an adult who received the AZD1222 COVID-19 vaccine.

This clone has a handful of counts. The rearrangement links TRBV11-2 to TRBJ2-1; D may be TRBD2 (5 bases). Germline-derived CDR1 and CDR2 are SGHAT and FQNNGV. V lost 0 bases and J lost 0, with 9 bases in between. The CDR3 has 16 amino acids. CDR3 coding DNA: TGTGCCAGCAGCTTAGAACCGGGGAGCTCCTACAATGAGCAGTTCTTC. Translated: CASSLEPGSSYNEQFF.

Only one count was recorded for this clone. V usage is TRBV24-1 and J usage is TRBJ2-1; the match to TRBD1 covers 9 bases. Germline V gene sequence: CDR1 KGHDR, CDR2 SFDVKD. V shed 9 bases and J 4 bases; nucleotides not matched to a gene: 24. The CDR3 is 20 residues long. CDR3 region: CATSLSPGTGPNLSYNEQFF. The CDR3 bases are TGTGCCACCTCACTGAGCCCCGGGACAGGGCCTAACCTTAGTTACAATGAGCAGTTCTTC.

The CDR3 DNA reads TGTGCCAGCAGCGAGAGGGGCAGGGGGTCCACAGATACGCAGTATTTT. Protein product: CASSERGRGSTDTQYF. This chain joins TRBV7-9 and TRBJ2-3, with TRBD1 matching 7 bases. The germline V gene has CDR1 SEHNR and CDR2 FQNEAQ (reference sequence). V dropped 5 bases and J dropped 2; count of bases not matched to a gene: 10. This CDR3 is 16 amino acids long.

The chain uses TRBV4-3 and TRBJ2-7, with no clear D. V was cut by 1 base and J by 1 base, with 5 bases left in between. Germline CDR1 LGHNA, CDR2 YSLEER. CDR3 length: 13 residues. For the CDR3, the DNA is TGCGCCAGCAGCCAAGGGGTGTCCTACGAGCAGTACTTC. Amino acids: CASSQGVSYEQYF.

The chain couples TRBV7-8 to TRBJ1-5, with D hard to call. V lost 3 bases and J lost 2, with 11 bases in between. Germline CDR1 is SGHVS and CDR2 is FQNEAQ. There are 15 residues in the CDR3. The DNA for the CDR3 is TGTGCCAGCAGCTTTTCCGGTACCGGCAATCAGCCCCAGCATTTT. Protein product: CASSFSGTGNQPQHF.